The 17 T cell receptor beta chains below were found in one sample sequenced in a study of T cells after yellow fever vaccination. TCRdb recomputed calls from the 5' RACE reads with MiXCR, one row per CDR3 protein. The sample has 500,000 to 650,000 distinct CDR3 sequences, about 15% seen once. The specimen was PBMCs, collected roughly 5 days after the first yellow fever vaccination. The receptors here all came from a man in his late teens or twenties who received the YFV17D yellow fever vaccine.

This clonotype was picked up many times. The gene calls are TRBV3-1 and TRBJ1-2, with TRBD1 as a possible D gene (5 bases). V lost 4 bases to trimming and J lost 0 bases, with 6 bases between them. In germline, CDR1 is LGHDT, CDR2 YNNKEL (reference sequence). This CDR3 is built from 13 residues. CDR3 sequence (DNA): TGTGCCAGCAGCCCGACAGCTAACTATGGCTACACCTTC. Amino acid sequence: CASSPTANYGYTF.

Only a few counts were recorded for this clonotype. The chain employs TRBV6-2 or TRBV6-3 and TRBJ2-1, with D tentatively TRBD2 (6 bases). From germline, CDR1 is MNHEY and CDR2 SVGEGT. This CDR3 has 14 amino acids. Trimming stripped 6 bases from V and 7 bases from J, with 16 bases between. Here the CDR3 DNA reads TGTGCCAGCAGCCGGGACTCCAGGAAGAATGAGCAGTTCTTC. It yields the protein CASSRDSRKNEQFF.

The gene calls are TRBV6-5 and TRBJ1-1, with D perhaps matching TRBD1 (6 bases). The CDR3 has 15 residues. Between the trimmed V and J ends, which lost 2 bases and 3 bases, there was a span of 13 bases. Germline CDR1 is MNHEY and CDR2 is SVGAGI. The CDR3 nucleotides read TGTGCCAGCAGTTACCTACAGGGAGGAGACACTGAAGCTTTCTTT. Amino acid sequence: CASSYLQGGDTEAFF.

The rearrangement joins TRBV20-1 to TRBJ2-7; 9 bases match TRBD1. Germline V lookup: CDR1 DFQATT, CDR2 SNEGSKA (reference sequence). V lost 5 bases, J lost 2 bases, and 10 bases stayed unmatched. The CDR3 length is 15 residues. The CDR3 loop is CSAGTGGSWAYEQYV. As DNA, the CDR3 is TGCAGTGCTGGTACAGGGGGCTCGTGGGCCTACGAGCAGTACGTC.

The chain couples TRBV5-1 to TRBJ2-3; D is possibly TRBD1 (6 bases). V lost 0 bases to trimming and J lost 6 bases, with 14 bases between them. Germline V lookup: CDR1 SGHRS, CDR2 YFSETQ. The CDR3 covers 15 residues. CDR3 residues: CASSLVPGVVDTQYF. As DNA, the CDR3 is TGCGCCAGCAGCTTGGTTCCAGGGGTGGTGGATACGCAGTATTTT.

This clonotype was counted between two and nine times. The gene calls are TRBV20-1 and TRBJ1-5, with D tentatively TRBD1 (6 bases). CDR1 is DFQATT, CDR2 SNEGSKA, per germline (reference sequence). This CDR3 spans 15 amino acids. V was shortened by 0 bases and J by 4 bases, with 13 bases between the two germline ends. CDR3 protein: CSARDRRQGNQPQHF. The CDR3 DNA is TGCAGTGCTAGAGATCGTCGGCAGGGGAATCAGCCCCAGCATTTT.

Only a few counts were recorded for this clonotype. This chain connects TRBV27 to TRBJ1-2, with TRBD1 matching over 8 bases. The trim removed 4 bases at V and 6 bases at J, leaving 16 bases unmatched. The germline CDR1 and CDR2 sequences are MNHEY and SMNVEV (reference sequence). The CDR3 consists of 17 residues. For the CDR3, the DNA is TGTGCCAGCAGTTCAGCAAAACCCGGGACAGGATGGCATGGCTACACCTTC. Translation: CASSSAKPGTGWHGYTF.

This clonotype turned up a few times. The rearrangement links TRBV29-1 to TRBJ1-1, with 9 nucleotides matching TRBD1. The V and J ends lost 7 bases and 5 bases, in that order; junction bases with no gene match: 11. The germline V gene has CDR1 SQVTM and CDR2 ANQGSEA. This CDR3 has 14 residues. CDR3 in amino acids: CSGGTGRGMTEAFF. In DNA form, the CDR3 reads TGCAGCGGGGGGACAGGGCGTGGTATGACTGAAGCTTTCTTT. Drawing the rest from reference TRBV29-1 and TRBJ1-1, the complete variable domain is SAVISQKPSRDICQRGTSLTIQCQVDSQVTMMFWYRQQPGQSLTLIATANQGSEATYESGFVIDKFPISRPNLTFSTLTVSNMSPEDSSIYLCSGGTGRGMTEAFFGQGTRLTVV.

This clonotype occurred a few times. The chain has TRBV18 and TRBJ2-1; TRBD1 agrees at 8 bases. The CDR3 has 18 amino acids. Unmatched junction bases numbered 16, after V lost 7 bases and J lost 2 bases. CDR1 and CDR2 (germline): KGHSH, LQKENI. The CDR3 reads CASFRRRPRTGTYNEQFF. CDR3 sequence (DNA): TGTGCCAGCTTCCGCCGTCGCCCCCGGACAGGGACCTACAATGAGCAGTTCTTC.

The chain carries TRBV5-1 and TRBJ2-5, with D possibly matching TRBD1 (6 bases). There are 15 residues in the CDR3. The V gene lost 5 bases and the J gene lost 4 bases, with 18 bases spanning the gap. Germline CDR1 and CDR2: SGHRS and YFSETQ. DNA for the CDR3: TGCGCCAGCAGTATGGCCACAGGGCCTGGAGAGACCCAGTACTTC. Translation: CASSMATGPGETQYF.

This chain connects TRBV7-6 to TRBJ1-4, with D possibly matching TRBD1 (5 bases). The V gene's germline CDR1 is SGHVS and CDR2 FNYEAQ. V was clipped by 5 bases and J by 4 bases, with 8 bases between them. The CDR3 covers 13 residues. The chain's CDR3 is CASSTGGNEKLFF. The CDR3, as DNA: TGTGCCAGCAGCACGGGGGGTAATGAAAAACTGTTTTTT. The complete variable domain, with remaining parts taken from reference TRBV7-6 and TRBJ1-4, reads GAGVSQSPRYKVTKRGQDVALRCDPISGHVSLYWYRQALGQGPEFLTYFNYEAQQDKSGLPNDRFSAERPEGSISTLTIQRTEQRDSAMYRCASSTGGNEKLFFGSGTQLSVL.

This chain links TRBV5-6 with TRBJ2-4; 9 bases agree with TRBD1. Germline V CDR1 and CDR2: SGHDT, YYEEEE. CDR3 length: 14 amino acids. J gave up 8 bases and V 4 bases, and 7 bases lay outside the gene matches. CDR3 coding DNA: TGTGCCAGCAGCCCGGGACAGGGTATGGACATTCAGTACTTC. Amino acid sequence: CASSPGQGMDIQYF. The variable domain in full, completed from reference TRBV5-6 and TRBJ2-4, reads DAGVTQSPTHLIKTRGQQVTLRCSPKSGHDTVSWYQQALGQGPQFIFQYYEEEERQRGNFPDRFSGHQFPNYSSELNVNALLLGDSALYLCASSPGQGMDIQYFGAGTRLSVL.

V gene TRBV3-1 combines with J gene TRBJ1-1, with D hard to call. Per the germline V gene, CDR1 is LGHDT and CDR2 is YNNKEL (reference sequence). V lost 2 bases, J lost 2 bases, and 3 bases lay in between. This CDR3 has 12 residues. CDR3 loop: CASSQSNTEAFF. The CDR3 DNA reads TGTGCCAGCAGCCAAAGTAACACTGAAGCTTTCTTT.

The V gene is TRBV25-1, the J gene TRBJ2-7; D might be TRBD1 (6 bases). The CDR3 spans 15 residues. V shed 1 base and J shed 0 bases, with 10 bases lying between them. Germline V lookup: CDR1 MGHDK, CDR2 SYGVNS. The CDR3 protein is CASSEFLGASYEQYF. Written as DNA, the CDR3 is TGTGCCAGCAGTGAATTTTTGGGGGCCTCCTACGAGCAGTACTTC.

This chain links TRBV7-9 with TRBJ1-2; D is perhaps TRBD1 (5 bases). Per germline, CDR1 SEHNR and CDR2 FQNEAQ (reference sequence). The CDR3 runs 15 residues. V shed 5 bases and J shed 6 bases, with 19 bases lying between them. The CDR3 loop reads CASSLNRGEGDGYTF. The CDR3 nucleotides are TGTGCCAGCAGCCTCAACCGAGGGGAGGGAGATGGCTACACCTTC.

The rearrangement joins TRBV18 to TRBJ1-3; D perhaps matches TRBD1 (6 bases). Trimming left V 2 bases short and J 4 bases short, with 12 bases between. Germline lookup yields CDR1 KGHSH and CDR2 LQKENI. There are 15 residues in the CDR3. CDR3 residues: CASSPSGGLGNTIYF. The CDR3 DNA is TGTGCCAGCTCACCATCGGGGGGCCTCGGAAACACCATATATTTT.

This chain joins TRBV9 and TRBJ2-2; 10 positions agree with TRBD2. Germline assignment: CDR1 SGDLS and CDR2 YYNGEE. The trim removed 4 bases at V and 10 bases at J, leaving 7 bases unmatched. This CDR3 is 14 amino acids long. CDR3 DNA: TGTGCCAGCAGCCCGAGACTAGCGGGCGAGGAGCTGTTTTTT. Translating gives CASSPRLAGEELFF.